These T cell receptor beta chains were read from a single sample in a study of T and B cells in COVID-19 patients. TCRdb called the multiplex PCR reads again in MiXCR, with one record for every CDR3 protein. This table holds fewer than 6,000 distinct CDR3 sequences, over 25% found once. The specimen was blood. These receptors all stem from a human donor with active COVID-19. Each CDR3 is given with its conserved first and last residue. D genes are given only for firm matches. The size entry is marked missing in some rows and otherwise reads once, few, many or a size class.

>TRBJ1-6|NA|14|TRBV12-3/TRBV12-4|medium-sized
TGTGCCAGCAGACCGACAGGCCCAAATTCACCCCTCCACTTT
CASRPTGPNSPLHF
>TRBJ2-3|NA|16|TRBV5-1|NA
TGCGCCAGCAGCTTGAGACGTGGAGTGGGGACAGATACGCAGTATTTT
CASSLRRGVGTDTQYF
>TRBJ1-2|TRBD1|14|TRBV19|medium-sized
TGTGCCAGTAGTGGGGACAGGGGAAGGTATGGCTACACCTTC
CASSGDRGRYGYTF
>TRBJ1-4|NA|13|TRBV19|medium-sized
TGTGCCAGTAGAATGGGGGCGGGTGAAAAACTGTTTTTT
CASRMGAGEKLFF
>TRBJ2-7|TRBD2|14|TRBV5-4|medium-sized
TGTGCCAGCAGCTTGGACCTAGCGGCCTACGAGCAGTACTTC
CASSLDLAAYEQYF
>TRBJ1-1|NA|14|TRBV18|medium-sized
TGTGCCAGCTCACCACCCGTGGGCCACACTGAAGCTTTCTTT
CASSPPVGHTEAFF
>TRBJ2-3|NA|15|TRBV6-5|medium-sized
TGTGCCAGCAGTTGGGAGAGCCCGGACACAGATACGCAGTATTTT
CASSWESPDTDTQYF
>TRBJ2-7|TRBD1|16|TRBV24-1|NA
TGTGCCACCAGTGATATCAGAGGGGGCGTACCGGGTGAGCAGTACTTC
CATSDIRGGVPGEQYF
>TRBJ2-2|NA|15|TRBV5-1|NA
TGCGCCAGCAGCTTGGTGGGAGATAGGACCGGGGAGCTGTTTTTT
CASSLVGDRTGELFF
>TRBJ2-1|NA|13|TRBV7-2|NA
TGTGCCAGCACCGCCGGACCCGGCGATGAGCAGTTCTTC
CASTAGPGDEQFF
>TRBJ2-1|NA|11|TRBV27|medium-sized
TGTGCCAGCAGTTTATCCGGTGAGCAGTTCTTC
CASSLSGEQFF
>TRBJ2-7|NA|13|TRBV11-1|NA
TGTGCCAGCAGCTTAGGCCTAGCTACCGAGCAGTACTTC
CASSLGLATEQYF
>TRBJ2-7|NA|13|TRBV27|NA
TGTGCCAGCAGCCTTCTTGAAGGCTACGAGCAGTACTTC
CASSLLEGYEQYF
>TRBJ1-4|NA|15|TRBV5-6|medium-sized
TGTGCCAGCAGCATAATTACAGGGTGGGACGAAAAACTGTTTTTT
CASSIITGWDEKLFF
>TRBJ1-1|TRBD1|15|TRBV6-6|few
TGTGCCAGCAGTTCTTCAGGGGGTTTGAACACTGAAGCTTTCTTT
CASSSSGGLNTEAFF
>TRBJ1-1|NA|13|TRBV14|NA
TGTGCCAGCAGCCTCTCTGGGGGCACTGAAGCTTTCTTT
CASSLSGGTEAFF
>TRBJ2-7|NA|15|TRBV18|medium-sized
TGTGCCAGCTCACCTTCGTCAGGGGAAACCTACGAGCAGTACTTC
CASSPSSGETYEQYF
>TRBJ2-3|TRBD2|16|TRBV19|medium-sized
TGTGCCAGTAGTATCGGACTAGCGGGATACACAGATACGCAGTATTTT
CASSIGLAGYTDTQYF
>TRBJ1-1|NA|13|TRBV6-5|medium-sized
TGTGCCAGCAGTTTATCCATATACGGGAGTCATTTCTTT
CASSLSIYGSHFF
>TRBJ2-7|TRBD2|15|TRBV5-4|many
TGTGCCAGCAGCCCGAGCGGACTAGCGGGAAATGAGCAGTACTTC
CASSPSGLAGNEQYF
>TRBJ1-2|TRBD1|14|TRBV12-3/TRBV12-4|medium-sized
TGTGCCAGCAGTTTGGGGACAGAGAGCTATGGCTACACCTTC
CASSLGTESYGYTF
>TRBJ1-6|TRBD1|16|TRBV7-9|few
TGTGCCAGCAGTCTGACAGGGGTTGCCTATAATTCACCCCTCCACTTT
CASSLTGVAYNSPLHF
>TRBJ2-2|TRBD2|14|TRBV20-1|NA
TGCAGTGCTAGACTAGCGGGGGCCACCGGGGAGCTGTTTTTT
CSARLAGATGELFF
>TRBJ2-6|NA|15|TRBV6-5|medium-sized
TGTGCCAGCAGATCGCTAAGCTCTGGGGCCAACGTCCTGACTTTC
CASRSLSSGANVLTF
>TRBJ2-1|NA|17|TRBV5-4|NA
TGTGCCAGCAGCTTGAGTGGTGGGACAGCTCTGGCGGGGACACAGTTCTTC
CASSLSGGTALAGTQFF
>TRBJ1-1|NA|13|TRBV5-6|medium-sized
TGTGCCAGCAGCCGGCAAGTAAACACTGAAGCTTTCTTT
CASSRQVNTEAFF
>TRBJ2-2|NA|14|TRBV6-2/TRBV6-3|medium-sized
TGTGCCAGCAGTTACGGGCAGGGTGTCGGGGAGCTGTTTTTT
CASSYGQGVGELFF